This TCR beta chain was documented in a study of neurological immune-mediated disorders. This clonotype came up many times. TCRdb ran MiXCR on the 5' RACE reads and lists one entry per CDR3 protein. The table lists about 35,000 distinct CDR3 sequences, roughly 7.3% of them singletons. The length of the CDR3 is 16 residues. The V end lost 4 bases, the J end lost 0 bases, and 14 bases lay between the germline ends. Germline CDR1 is LGHDT and CDR2 is YNNKEL (reference sequence). The TCR comes from a woman aged 40 to 49 in good health. The chain links TRBV3-1 to TRBJ2-3; D call uncertain. The specimen was PBMCs. The CDR3 DNA follows: TGTGCCAGCAGCCGAAAGACGGCCACTAGCACAGATACGCAGTATTTT. Protein: CASSRKTATSTDTQYF.